This TCR beta chain was documented in a study of T cell repertoires in cytomegalovirus infection. Study details: CMV infection together with matching HLA type was indicated by public TCR beta signatures.

Comments on this clonotype: What it binds is unknown.

One entry per CDR3 protein results from TCRdb running MiXCR on the reads. The sample contains about 110,000 distinct CDR3 sequences, about 28% of which appear only once. Germline CDR1 reads DFQATT; CDR2 reads SNEGSKA (reference sequence). This CDR3 has 13 residues. Trimming pared 5 bases from V and 1 base from J, leaving 11 bases between. Study observations and caveats: HLA-C-restricted, CMV-specific TCR beta clonotypes were dominant ex vivo.

V is TRBV20-1 and J is TRBJ1-1; a possible D gene is TRBD1 (6 bases). The source of this sequence is a human donor in good health (CMV status not recorded). Some clones in this sample may be carry-over from other donors' samples. Source: CD8+ T cells from cultured PBMCs, taken from culture after CMV antigen stimulation. CDR3 sequence (DNA): TGCAGTGCTGGACAGACAGGGAACACTGAAGCTTTCTTT. Protein sequence: CSAGQTGNTEAFF.